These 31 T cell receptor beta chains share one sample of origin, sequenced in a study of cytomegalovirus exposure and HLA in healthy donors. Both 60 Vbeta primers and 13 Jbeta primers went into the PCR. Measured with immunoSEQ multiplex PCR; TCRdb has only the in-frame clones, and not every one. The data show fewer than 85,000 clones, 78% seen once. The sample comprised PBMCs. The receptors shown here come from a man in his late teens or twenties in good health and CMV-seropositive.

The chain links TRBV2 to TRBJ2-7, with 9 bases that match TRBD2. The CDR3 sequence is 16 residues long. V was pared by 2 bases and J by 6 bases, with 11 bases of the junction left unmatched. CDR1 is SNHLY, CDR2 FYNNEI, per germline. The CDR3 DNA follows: TGTGCCAGCAGTGAAATCGGGTTAGCGGGAGAACTCGAGCAGTACTTC. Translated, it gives CASSEIGLAGELEQYF.

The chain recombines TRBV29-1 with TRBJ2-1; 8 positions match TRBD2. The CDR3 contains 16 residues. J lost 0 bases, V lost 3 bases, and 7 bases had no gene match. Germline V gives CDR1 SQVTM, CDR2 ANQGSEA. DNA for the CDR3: TGCAGCGTTGACGGCGGGAGGCTCGGCTCCTACAATGAGCAGTTCTTC. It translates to CSVDGGRLGSYNEQFF.

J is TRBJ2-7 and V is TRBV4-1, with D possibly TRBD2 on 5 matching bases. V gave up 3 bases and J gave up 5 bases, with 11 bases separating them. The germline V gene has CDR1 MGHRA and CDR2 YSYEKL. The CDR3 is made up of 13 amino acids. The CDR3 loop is CASSQLLANEQYF. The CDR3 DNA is TGCGCCAGCAGCCAGCTGCTAGCTAACGAGCAGTACTTC.

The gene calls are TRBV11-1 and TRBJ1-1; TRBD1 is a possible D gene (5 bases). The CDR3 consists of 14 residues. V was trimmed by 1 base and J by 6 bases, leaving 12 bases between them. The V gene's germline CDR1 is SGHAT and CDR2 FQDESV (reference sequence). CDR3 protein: CASSLVTVGAEAFF. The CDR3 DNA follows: TGTGCCAGCAGCTTAGTGACAGTGGGCGCTGAAGCTTTCTTT.

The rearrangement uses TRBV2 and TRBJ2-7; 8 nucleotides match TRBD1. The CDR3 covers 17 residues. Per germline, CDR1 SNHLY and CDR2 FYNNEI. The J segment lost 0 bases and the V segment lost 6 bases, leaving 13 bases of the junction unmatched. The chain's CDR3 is CASRPGQEISSSYEQYF. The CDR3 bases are TGTGCCAGCAGGCCGGGACAGGAAATCTCGAGCTCCTACGAGCAGTACTTC.

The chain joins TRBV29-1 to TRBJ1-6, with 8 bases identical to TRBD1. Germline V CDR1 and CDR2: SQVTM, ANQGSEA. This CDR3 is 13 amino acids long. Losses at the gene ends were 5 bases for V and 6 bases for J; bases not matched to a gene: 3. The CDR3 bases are TGCAGCGTTTACGACAGGGGTAATTCACCCCTCCACTTT. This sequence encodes CSVYDRGNSPLHF.

The DNA of the CDR3 is TGTGCCAGCAGCTTATCCCCCGGGGGGAACGAGCAGTACTTC. Translated: CASSLSPGGNEQYF. The chain links TRBV7-3 to TRBJ2-7, with 7 bases fitting TRBD2. Trimming removed 2 bases from V and 5 bases from J; junction bases left unmatched: 6. Germline CDR1 and CDR2: SGHTA and FQGTGA. This CDR3 contains 14 residues.

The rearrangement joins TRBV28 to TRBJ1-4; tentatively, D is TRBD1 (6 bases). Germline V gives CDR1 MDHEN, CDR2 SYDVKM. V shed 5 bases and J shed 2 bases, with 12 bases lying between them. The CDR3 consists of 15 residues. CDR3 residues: CASSLGGATNEKLFF. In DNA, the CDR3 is TGTGCCAGCAGTCTGGGGGGGGCCACTAATGAAAAACTGTTTTTT.

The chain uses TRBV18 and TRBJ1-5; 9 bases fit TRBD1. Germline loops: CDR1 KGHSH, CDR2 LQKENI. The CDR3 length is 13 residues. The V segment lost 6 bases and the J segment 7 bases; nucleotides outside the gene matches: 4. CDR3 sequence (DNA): TGTGCCAGCTCCGCGGACAGGGGCCAGCCCCAGCATTTT. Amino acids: CASSADRGQPQHF.

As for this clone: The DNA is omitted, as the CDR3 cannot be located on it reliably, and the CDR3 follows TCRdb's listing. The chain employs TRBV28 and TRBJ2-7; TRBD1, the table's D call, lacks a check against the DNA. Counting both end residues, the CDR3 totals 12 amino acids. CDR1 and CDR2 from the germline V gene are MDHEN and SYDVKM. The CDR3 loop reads CASSFGTGNVYF.

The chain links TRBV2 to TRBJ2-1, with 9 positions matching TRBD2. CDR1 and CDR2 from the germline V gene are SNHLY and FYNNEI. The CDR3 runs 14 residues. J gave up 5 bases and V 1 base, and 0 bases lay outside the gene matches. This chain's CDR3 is CASSEGTSDNEQFF. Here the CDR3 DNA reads TGTGCCAGCAGTGAAGGGACTAGCGACAATGAGCAGTTCTTC.

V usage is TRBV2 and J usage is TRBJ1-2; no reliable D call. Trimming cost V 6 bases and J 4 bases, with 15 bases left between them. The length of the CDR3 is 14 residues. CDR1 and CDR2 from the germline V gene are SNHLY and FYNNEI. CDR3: CASRSLDSSYGYTF. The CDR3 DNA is TGTGCCAGCAGGTCGTTGGACTCTAGCTATGGCTACACCTTC.

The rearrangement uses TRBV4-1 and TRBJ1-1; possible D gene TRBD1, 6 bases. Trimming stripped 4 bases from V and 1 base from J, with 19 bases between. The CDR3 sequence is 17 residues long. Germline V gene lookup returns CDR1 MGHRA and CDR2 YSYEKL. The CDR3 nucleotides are TGCGCCAGCAGCCTCCGGCAGGGGCGTATGGGGAACACTGAAGCTTTCTTT. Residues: CASSLRQGRMGNTEAFF.

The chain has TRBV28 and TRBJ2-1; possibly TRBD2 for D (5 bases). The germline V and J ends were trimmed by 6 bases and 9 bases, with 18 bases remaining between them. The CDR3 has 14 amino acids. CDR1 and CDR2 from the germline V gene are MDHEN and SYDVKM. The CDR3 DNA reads TGTGCCAGCAGGCCCTTAGGGCTAGCATCTGAGCAGTTCTTC. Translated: CASRPLGLASEQFF.

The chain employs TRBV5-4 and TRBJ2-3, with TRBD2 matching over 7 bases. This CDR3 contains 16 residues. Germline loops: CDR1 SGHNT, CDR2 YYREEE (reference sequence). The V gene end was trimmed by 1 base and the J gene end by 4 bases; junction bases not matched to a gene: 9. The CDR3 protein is CASSLRREGPSDTQYF. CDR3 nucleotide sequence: TGTGCCAGCAGCTTGAGGAGGGAGGGCCCCTCAGATACGCAGTATTTT.

The CDR3 coding sequence is TGTGCCAGTAGTATATCAGGGGCCTACGAGCAGTACTTC. This sequence encodes CASSISGAYEQYF. The rearrangement joins TRBV19 to TRBJ2-7; D is perhaps TRBD1 (6 bases). CDR1 LNHDA and CDR2 SQIVND come from the germline V gene (reference sequence). CDR3 length: 13 amino acids. With 2 bases removed from V and 2 bases from J, the gap between germline ends came to 7 bases.

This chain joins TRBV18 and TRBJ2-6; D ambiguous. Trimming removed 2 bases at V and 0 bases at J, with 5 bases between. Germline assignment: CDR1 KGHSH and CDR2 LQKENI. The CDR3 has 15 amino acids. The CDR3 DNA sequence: TGTGCCAGCTCACCATTGAGCTCTGGGGCCAACGTCCTGACTTTC. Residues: CASSPLSSGANVLTF.

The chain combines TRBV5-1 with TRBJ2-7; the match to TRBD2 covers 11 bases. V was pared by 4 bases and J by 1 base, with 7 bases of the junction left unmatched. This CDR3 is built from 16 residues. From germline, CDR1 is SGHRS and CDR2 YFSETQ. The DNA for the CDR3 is TGCGCCAGCAGCCATTCTCTAGCGGGAGGATCCTACGAGCAGTACTTC. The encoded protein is CASSHSLAGGSYEQYF.

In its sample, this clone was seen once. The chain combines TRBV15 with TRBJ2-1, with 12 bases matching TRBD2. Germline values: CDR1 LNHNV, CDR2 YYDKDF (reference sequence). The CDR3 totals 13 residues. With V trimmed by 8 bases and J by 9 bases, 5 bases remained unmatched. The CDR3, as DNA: TGTGCCACCGGGGCTAGCGGGAGGGGTGAGCAGTTCTTC. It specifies CATGASGRGEQFF. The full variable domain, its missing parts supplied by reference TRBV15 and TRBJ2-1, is DAMVIQNPRYQVTQFGKPVTLSCSQTLNHNVMYWYQQKSSQAPKLLFHYYDKDFNNEADTPDNFQSRRPNTSFCFLDIRSPGLGDTAMYLCATGASGRGEQFFGPGTRLTVL.

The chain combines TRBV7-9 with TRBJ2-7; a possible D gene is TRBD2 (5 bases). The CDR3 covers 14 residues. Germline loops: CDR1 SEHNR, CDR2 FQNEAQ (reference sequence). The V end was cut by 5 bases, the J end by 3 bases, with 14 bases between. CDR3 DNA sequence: TGTGCCAGCAGCCCCAGCGAGGGTCGCTACGAGCAGTACTTC. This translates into CASSPSEGRYEQYF. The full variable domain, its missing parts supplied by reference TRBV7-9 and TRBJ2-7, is DTGVSQNPRHKITKRGQNVTFRCDPISEHNRLYWYRQTLGQGPEFLTYFQNEAQLEKSRLLSDRFSAERPKGSFSTLEIQRTEQGDSAMYLCASSPSEGRYEQYFGPGTRLTVT.

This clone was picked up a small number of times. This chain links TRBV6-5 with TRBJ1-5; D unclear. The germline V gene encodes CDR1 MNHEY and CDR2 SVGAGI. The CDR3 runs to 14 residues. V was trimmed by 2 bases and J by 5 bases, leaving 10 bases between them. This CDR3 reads CASSYGGNDQPQHF. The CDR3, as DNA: TGTGCCAGCAGTTACGGCGGGAACGATCAGCCCCAGCATTTT.

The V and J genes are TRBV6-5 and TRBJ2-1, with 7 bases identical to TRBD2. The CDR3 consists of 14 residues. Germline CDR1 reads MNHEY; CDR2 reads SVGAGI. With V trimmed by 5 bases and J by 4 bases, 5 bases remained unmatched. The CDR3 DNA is TGTGCCAGCAGTCCCGGACTAGGATACAATGAGCAGTTCTTC. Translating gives CASSPGLGYNEQFF.

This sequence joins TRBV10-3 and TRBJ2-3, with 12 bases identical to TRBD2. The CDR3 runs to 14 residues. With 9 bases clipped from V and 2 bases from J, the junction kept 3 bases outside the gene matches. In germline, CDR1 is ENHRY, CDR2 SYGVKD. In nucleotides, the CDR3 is TGTGCCATGGGACTAGCGGGCCCCACAGATACGCAGTATTTT. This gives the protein CAMGLAGPTDTQYF.

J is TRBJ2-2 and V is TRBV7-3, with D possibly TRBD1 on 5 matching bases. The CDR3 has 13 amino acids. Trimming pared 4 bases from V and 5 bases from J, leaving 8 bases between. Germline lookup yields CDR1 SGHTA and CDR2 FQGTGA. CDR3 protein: CASSYRRTGELFF. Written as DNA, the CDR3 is TGTGCCAGCAGCTACAGGAGAACCGGGGAGCTGTTTTTT.

DNA for the CDR3: TGTGCCAGCAGCCAAGGCCGGGGGTCCTACGAGCAGTACTTC. Its translation: CASSQGRGSYEQYF. V usage is TRBV4-2 and J usage is TRBJ2-7; maybe TRBD2 (6 bases). Per the germline V gene, CDR1 is LGHNA and CDR2 is YNFKEQ. This CDR3 has 14 amino acids. The V and J ends lost 1 base and 1 base respectively, with 8 bases between them.

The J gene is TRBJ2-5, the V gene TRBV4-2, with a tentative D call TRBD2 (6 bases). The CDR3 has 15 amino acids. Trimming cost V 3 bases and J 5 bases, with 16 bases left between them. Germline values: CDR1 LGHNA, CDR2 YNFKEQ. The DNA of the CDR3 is TGTGCCAGCAGCCAGCGGGACTCACTTGCCGAGACCCAGTACTTC. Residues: CASSQRDSLAETQYF.

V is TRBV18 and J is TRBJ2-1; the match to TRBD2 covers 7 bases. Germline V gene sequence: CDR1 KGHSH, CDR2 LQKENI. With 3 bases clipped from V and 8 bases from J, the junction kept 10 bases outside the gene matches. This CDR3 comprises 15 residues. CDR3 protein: CASSPGAGVGYEQFF. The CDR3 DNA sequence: TGTGCCAGCTCACCCGGGGCGGGAGTAGGATATGAGCAGTTCTTC. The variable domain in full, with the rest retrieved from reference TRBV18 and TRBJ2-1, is NAGVMQNPRHLVRRRGQEARLRCSPMKGHSHVYWYRQLPEEGLKFMVYLQKENIIDESGMPKERFSAEFPKEGPSILRIQQVVRGDSAAYFCASSPGAGVGYEQFFGPGTRLTVL.

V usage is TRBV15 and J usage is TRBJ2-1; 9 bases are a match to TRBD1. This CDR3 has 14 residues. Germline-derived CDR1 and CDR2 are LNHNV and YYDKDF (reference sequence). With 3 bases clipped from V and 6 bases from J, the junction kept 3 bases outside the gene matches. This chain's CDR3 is CATSSLQGANEQFF. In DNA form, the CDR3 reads TGTGCCACCAGCAGCTTACAGGGGGCCAATGAGCAGTTCTTC.

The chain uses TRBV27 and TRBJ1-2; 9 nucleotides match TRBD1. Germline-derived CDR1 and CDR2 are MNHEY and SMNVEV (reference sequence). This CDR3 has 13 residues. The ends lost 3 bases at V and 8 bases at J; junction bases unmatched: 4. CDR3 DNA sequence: TGTGCCAGCAGTTTCGACAGGGGGGCGGGCTACACCTTC. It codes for CASSFDRGAGYTF.

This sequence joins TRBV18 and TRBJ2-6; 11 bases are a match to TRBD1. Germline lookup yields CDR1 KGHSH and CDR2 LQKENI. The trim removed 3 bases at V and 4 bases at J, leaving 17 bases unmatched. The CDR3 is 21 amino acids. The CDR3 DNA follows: TGTGCCAGCTCACCCAGCCTCAACCGGGACAGGGGGAAGGCGGGGGCCAACGTCCTGACTTTC. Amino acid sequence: CASSPSLNRDRGKAGANVLTF.

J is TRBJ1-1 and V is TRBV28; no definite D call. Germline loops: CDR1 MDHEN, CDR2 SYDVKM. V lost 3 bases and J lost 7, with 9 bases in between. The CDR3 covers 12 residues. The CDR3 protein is CASSFRGSEAFF. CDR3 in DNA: TGTGCCAGCAGTTTTCGAGGAAGTGAAGCTTTCTTT.